This T cell receptor beta chain was identified during a study of cytomegalovirus exposure and HLA in healthy donors. Vbeta (60) and Jbeta (13) primers were used in the PCR. Profiling relied on immunoSEQ multiplex PCR, and the TCRdb table lists in-frame clones only, not all of them. This sample has 50,000 or so clones, with around 70% found just once. With V trimmed by 6 bases and J by 8 bases, 3 bases remained unmatched. CDR3 length equals 12 residues. In germline, CDR1 is MNHNY, CDR2 SVGAGI (reference sequence). A few counts support this clone. The sequence was obtained from a woman between 45 and 60 years old in good health and CMV-seronegative. The chain couples TRBV6-6 to TRBJ1-3; 8 bases fit TRBD1. The sample taken for sequencing was PBMCs. The CDR3 bases are TGTGCCAGCAGCCCGACAGGGGACACCATATATTTT. It specifies CASSPTGDTIYF.